A single sample gave rise to the 6 T cell receptor beta chains below, sequenced in a study of T cells of healthy individuals. One entry per CDR3 protein results from TCRdb running MiXCR on the 5' RACE reads. Of over 40,000 distinct CDR3 sequences in the sample, 4% to 5% are singletons; the top ten hold about 10%. These receptor sequences come from a human donor in good health.

This clonotype was detected ten times or more. The chain links TRBV29-1 to TRBJ2-7; D not certain. V gave up 4 bases and J gave up 3 bases, with 13 bases separating them. Per the germline V gene, CDR1 is SQVTM and CDR2 is ANQGSEA. The CDR3 contains 13 residues. The CDR3: CSVGTAYRYEQYF. The DNA for the CDR3 is TGCAGCGTTGGAACAGCATATCGCTACGAGCAGTACTTC.

This clonotype was seen at least ten times. This chain connects TRBV20-1 to TRBJ2-3; 11 positions agree with TRBD2. Germline V gene data show CDR1 as DFQATT and CDR2 as SNEGSKA (reference sequence). V gave up 0 bases and J gave up 6 bases; unmatched junction bases: 14. The CDR3 has 18 amino acids. The CDR3 nucleotides are TGCAGTGCTAGAGACCCAAGGGGGCTAGCGGGGGGTCTGGATACGCAGTATTTT. Translating gives CSARDPRGLAGGLDTQYF.

Only a few counts were recorded for this clonotype. The V call is TRBV7-8, the J call TRBJ1-6; weak D call: TRBD1 (5 bases). Germline V gives CDR1 SGHVS, CDR2 FQNEAQ. Trimming took 2 bases from V and 6 from J, leaving 11 bases between them. There are 15 residues in the CDR3. Here the CDR3 DNA reads TGTGCCAGCAGCTTATCGGTCAGGGTTAATTCACCCCTCCACTTT. This encodes CASSLSVRVNSPLHF.

This chain joins TRBV6-5 and TRBJ2-3, with D unresolved. V was shortened by 6 bases and J by 1 base, with 11 bases between the two germline ends. There are 14 residues in the CDR3. Germline lookup yields CDR1 MNHEY and CDR2 SVGAGI. The CDR3 sequence: CASRPALGTDTQYF. For the CDR3, the DNA is TGTGCCAGCAGACCTGCCCTAGGCACAGATACGCAGTATTTT.

Worth noting for this clonotype: A read error may explain this, as a much larger clone is one base away. V is TRBV10-3 and J is TRBJ1-1; D unclear. The CDR3 has 14 amino acids. Trimming left V 6 bases short and J 3 bases short, with 14 bases between. The germline V gene has CDR1 ENHRY and CDR2 SYGVKD. CDR3 bases: TGTGCCATCAGAGGTTCTGTGTCTGACACTGAAGCTTTCTTT. Its protein is CAIRGSVSDTEAFF.

The rearrangement uses TRBV20-1 and TRBJ2-7, with 9 bases matching TRBD1. There are 15 residues in the CDR3. From germline, CDR1 is DFQATT and CDR2 SNEGSKA (reference sequence). Trimming cost V 1 base and J 4 bases; bases outside gene matches: 8. CDR3 residues: CSARAQGQGGYEQYF. The CDR3 DNA reads TGCAGTGCTAGAGCGCAGGGACAGGGTGGGTACGAGCAGTACTTC.